The present TCR beta chain was sequenced within a study of T-cell memory formation after mild COVID-19. Background on the study: Among the donors, TCR clusters were largely specific to each donor.

5'RACE with constant-segment primers yielded barcoded, UMI-tagged TCR alpha and TCR beta cDNA libraries. Via MiXCR, TCRdb re-called the 5' RACE reads, giving one row per CDR3 protein. The sample has 400,000 to 550,000 distinct CDR3 sequences; 20% to 30% are singletons. The germline V gene has CDR1 SGHRS and CDR2 YFSETQ. J lost 1 base, V lost 0 bases, and 8 bases had no gene match. The CDR3 consists of 17 residues. Overall study findings and caveats: Nothing confirmed that second-wave clones peaking on day 37 were specific for SARS-CoV-2. Memory cells collected pre-infection included some clones that later responded, suggesting cross-reactive memory joined.

Notes on this clonotype: Its target is unknown.

The sample was PBMCs or a T cell subset sorted from them (not recorded which). The V and J genes are TRBV5-1 and TRBJ2-5; 8 bases fit TRBD2. The TCR comes from an adult woman who had mild COVID-19 (a few samples of this study predate the infection). Cell type and time point are not known. The CDR3 loop is CASSLAGGGLVQETQYF. CDR3 nucleotide sequence: TGCGCCAGCAGCTTGGCCGGCGGGGGGCTGGTCCAAGAGACCCAGTACTTC.